These T cell receptor beta chains were read from a single sample in a study of CD8 T cells in Susac syndrome. A single record per CDR3 protein comes from TCRdb applying MiXCR to the immunoSEQ multiplex PCR reads. The repertoire holds roughly 120,000 distinct CDR3 sequences, with 80% to 95% as singletons. Sequencing input: CD8+ T cells from PBMCs. These receptors came from a human donor with multiple sclerosis. The CDR3 runs from the conserved cysteine through the conserved F or W. Fields, in order: V gene, D gene, J gene, clone size, CDR3 DNA, CDR3 protein. The D gene is left open where the match is weak. For some rows the clone size is stated as once, few or many, or as a class when expanded; others skip it.

v_gene: TRBV5-1
d_gene: NA
j_gene: TRBJ2-5
abundance: NA
CDR3nt: TGCGCCAGCCGCGGAGAAGGGGGGGCTGGGGAGACCCAGTACTTC
CDR3aa: CASRGEGGAGETQYF

v_gene: TRBV9
d_gene: NA
j_gene: TRBJ2-2
abundance: NA
CDR3nt: TGTGCCAGCAGCGGCGGGGGCGGAAACACCGGGGAGCTGTTTTTT
CDR3aa: CASSGGGGNTGELFF

v_gene: TRBV29-1
d_gene: NA
j_gene: TRBJ1-1
abundance: NA
CDR3nt: TGCAGCGTTGACCTTACAGGGCTGGCCACTGAAGCTTTCTTT
CDR3aa: CSVDLTGLATEAFF

v_gene: TRBV6-2/TRBV6-3
d_gene: NA
j_gene: TRBJ2-7
abundance: NA
CDR3nt: TGTGCCAGCAGTTTGATATTTGACGGGGAGTACTACGAGCAGTACTTC
CDR3aa: CASSLIFDGEYYEQYF

v_gene: TRBV27
d_gene: TRBD2
j_gene: TRBJ2-7
abundance: NA
CDR3nt: TGTGCCAGCAGTTTGTGGACACCCCTGACTAGCGGGGGGGCATACGAGCAGTACTTC
CDR3aa: CASSLWTPLTSGGAYEQYF

v_gene: TRBV29-1
d_gene: TRBD1
j_gene: TRBJ2-7
abundance: once
CDR3nt: TGCAGCGTATCAGGGGGTAGCTCCTACGAGCAGTACTTC
CDR3aa: CSVSGGSSYEQYF

v_gene: TRBV20-1
d_gene: TRBD1
j_gene: TRBJ1-5
abundance: NA
CDR3nt: TGCAGTGCTAGAGGCCAGGGGGCGCGAGGGGAGCCCCAGCATTTT
CDR3aa: CSARGQGARGEPQHF

v_gene: TRBV7-9
d_gene: TRBD1
j_gene: TRBJ2-7
abundance: NA
CDR3nt: TGTGCCAGCTGCGGACAGGGGGGCTCCTACGAGCAGTACTTC
CDR3aa: CASCGQGGSYEQYF

v_gene: TRBV7-9
d_gene: TRBD1
j_gene: TRBJ2-7
abundance: NA
CDR3nt: TGTGCCAGCAGCTCCCGACAGGGTAGCTACGAGCAGTACTTC
CDR3aa: CASSSRQGSYEQYF

v_gene: TRBV7-3
d_gene: NA
j_gene: TRBJ1-1
abundance: NA
CDR3nt: TGTGCCAGCAGCTTGAGTCGGCAGGGTGAAGCTTTCTTT
CDR3aa: CASSLSRQGEAFF

v_gene: TRBV28
d_gene: NA
j_gene: TRBJ2-5
abundance: NA
CDR3nt: TGTGCCAGCAGTTTCATCAACCGGGACACCTACCAAGAGACCCAGTACTTC
CDR3aa: CASSFINRDTYQETQYF

v_gene: TRBV12-5
d_gene: TRBD1
j_gene: TRBJ1-1
abundance: NA
CDR3nt: TGTGCTAGTGGTTTGGCCCACGGGACAGGGGAGGTGAACACTGAAGCTTTCTTT
CDR3aa: CASGLAHGTGEVNTEAFF

v_gene: TRBV27
d_gene: TRBD1
j_gene: TRBJ2-7
abundance: NA
CDR3nt: TGTGCCAGCAGTTTATCGGACAGGGGAGACGAGCAGTACTTC
CDR3aa: CASSLSDRGDEQYF

v_gene: TRBV9
d_gene: TRBD2
j_gene: TRBJ2-1
abundance: NA
CDR3nt: TGTGCCAGCTCTTCCGGCGGGGGGGCCGATGAGCAGTTCTTC
CDR3aa: CASSSGGGADEQFF

v_gene: TRBV24-1
d_gene: TRBD2
j_gene: TRBJ2-5
abundance: NA
CDR3nt: TGTGCCACCTCCTCGTACACTAGCGACCAAGAGACCCAGTACTTC
CDR3aa: CATSSYTSDQETQYF

v_gene: TRBV23-1
d_gene: NA
j_gene: TRBJ1-4
abundance: once
CDR3nt: NA
CDR3aa: CASSQPPETIMKNCFF

v_gene: TRBV9
d_gene: NA
j_gene: TRBJ2-1
abundance: once
CDR3nt: TGTGCCAGCAGCGTAGACTTTAGCTCCTACAATGAGCAGTTCTTC
CDR3aa: CASSVDFSSYNEQFF

v_gene: TRBV24-1
d_gene: NA
j_gene: TRBJ2-1
abundance: NA
CDR3nt: TGTGCCACCAGTGATTTGACAGGGTGGAAGCAGTTCTTC
CDR3aa: CATSDLTGWKQFF

v_gene: TRBV27
d_gene: NA
j_gene: TRBJ1-1
abundance: NA
CDR3nt: TGTGCCAGCCAACTCGGCAGGGGATATAGCACTGAAGCTTTCTTT
CDR3aa: CASQLGRGYSTEAFF

v_gene: TRBV6-1
d_gene: NA
j_gene: TRBJ2-4
abundance: NA
CDR3nt: TGTGCCAGCAGCGAGACAATAATACTAGCCAAAAACATTCAGTACTTC
CDR3aa: CASSETIILAKNIQYF

v_gene: TRBV11-2
d_gene: NA
j_gene: TRBJ2-6
abundance: NA
CDR3nt: TGTGCCAGCAGCTTAGGACCCCCCGGACGGAGATACTCTGGGGCCAACGTCCTGACTTTC
CDR3aa: CASSLGPPGRRYSGANVLTF

v_gene: TRBV7-9
d_gene: TRBD1
j_gene: TRBJ1-2
abundance: NA
CDR3nt: TGTGCCAGCAGCGGACGGGACAGGGCATCCTATGGCTACACCTTC
CDR3aa: CASSGRDRASYGYTF

v_gene: TRBV2
d_gene: NA
j_gene: TRBJ2-7
abundance: NA
CDR3nt: TGTGCCAGCAGTGAACTGGACAGCCGCTCCTACGAGCAGTACTTC
CDR3aa: CASSELDSRSYEQYF

v_gene: TRBV6-5
d_gene: NA
j_gene: TRBJ1-5
abundance: few
CDR3nt: TGTGCCAGCAGTTACTCGACCGGTAGCAATCAGCCCCAGCATTTT
CDR3aa: CASSYSTGSNQPQHF

v_gene: TRBV7-9
d_gene: NA
j_gene: TRBJ1-1
abundance: NA
CDR3nt: TGTGCCAGCAGCTTTTGGAACACTGAAGCTTTCTTT
CDR3aa: CASSFWNTEAFF

v_gene: TRBV7-3
d_gene: NA
j_gene: TRBJ2-1
abundance: once
CDR3nt: TGTGCCAGCAGCGAGCAGGGCTACAATGAGCAGTTCTTC
CDR3aa: CASSEQGYNEQFF

v_gene: TRBV7-8
d_gene: NA
j_gene: TRBJ2-1
abundance: NA
CDR3nt: TGTGCCAGCAGCTTCTATCCCCAGTTCTTC
CDR3aa: CASSFYPQFF

v_gene: TRBV27
d_gene: NA
j_gene: TRBJ2-1
abundance: NA
CDR3nt: TGTGCCAGCAGTTCCTTGGGCCCCTACAATGAGCAGTTCTTC
CDR3aa: CASSSLGPYNEQFF

v_gene: TRBV6-1
d_gene: TRBD2
j_gene: TRBJ2-7
abundance: NA
CDR3nt: TGTGCCAGCAGGCCGGGGGGAGCCTACGAGCAGTACTTC
CDR3aa: CASRPGGAYEQYF

v_gene: TRBV6-1
d_gene: NA
j_gene: TRBJ1-4
abundance: NA
CDR3nt: TGTGCCAGCAATGCGCTGGGAATCAATGAAAAACTGTTTTTT
CDR3aa: CASNALGINEKLFF

v_gene: TRBV15
d_gene: NA
j_gene: TRBJ1-1
abundance: NA
CDR3nt: TGTGCCACCAGAGTGGGGCCCACTGAAGCTTTCTTT
CDR3aa: CATRVGPTEAFF

v_gene: TRBV29-1
d_gene: TRBD1
j_gene: TRBJ2-4
abundance: NA
CDR3nt: TGCAGCGCCATAGGGACAGCGAAAAACATTCAGTACTTC
CDR3aa: CSAIGTAKNIQYF

v_gene: TRBV28
d_gene: NA
j_gene: TRBJ1-1
abundance: NA
CDR3nt: TGTGCCAGCAGTTTTTTGCACGATGGGAAGGCTGAAGCTTTCTTT
CDR3aa: CASSFLHDGKAEAFF

v_gene: TRBV2
d_gene: NA
j_gene: TRBJ1-1
abundance: NA
CDR3nt: TGTGCCAGCACCTCGTTGGGTGGGGGCACTGAAGCTTTCTTT
CDR3aa: CASTSLGGGTEAFF

v_gene: TRBV15
d_gene: TRBD2
j_gene: TRBJ2-1
abundance: NA
CDR3nt: TGTGCCACCAGCAGAACTAAACTAGCGGGGAGGGATGAGCAGTTCTTC
CDR3aa: CATSRTKLAGRDEQFF

v_gene: TRBV18
d_gene: NA
j_gene: TRBJ2-5
abundance: NA
CDR3nt: TGTGCCAGCTCACCCGGGGGTAGGGAGACCCAGTACTTC
CDR3aa: CASSPGGRETQYF

v_gene: TRBV9
d_gene: NA
j_gene: TRBJ2-1
abundance: NA
CDR3nt: TGTGCCAGCGGGGAGTATCTTGGGAATGAGCAGTTCTTC
CDR3aa: CASGEYLGNEQFF